This TCR beta chain was recorded in a study of cytomegalovirus exposure and HLA in healthy donors. Sequencing was performed with immunoSEQ multiplex PCR; in TCRdb, only in-frame clones are kept and a portion is missing. The sample consists of some 79,000 clones, around 94% of them appearing once. Whole-study findings and limits: Usually a TCR sequence was rare, but some public TCRs were found in many donors. In vitro assays verified that three CMV-associated chains recognized CMV antigens specifically.

In regard to this clone: Its specificity is not known.

CDR1 MNHEY and CDR2 SMNVEV come from the germline V gene (reference sequence). The CDR3 length is 14 residues. V lost 6 bases, J lost 1 base, and 9 bases lay in between. Material for sequencing was PBMCs. This chain joins TRBV27 and TRBJ2-2, with D hard to call. The TCR comes from a young woman in good health and CMV-seropositive. CDR3 in DNA: TGTGCCAGCAGATCTGACTGGAACACCGGGGAGCTGTTTTTT. Protein sequence: CASRSDWNTGELFF.